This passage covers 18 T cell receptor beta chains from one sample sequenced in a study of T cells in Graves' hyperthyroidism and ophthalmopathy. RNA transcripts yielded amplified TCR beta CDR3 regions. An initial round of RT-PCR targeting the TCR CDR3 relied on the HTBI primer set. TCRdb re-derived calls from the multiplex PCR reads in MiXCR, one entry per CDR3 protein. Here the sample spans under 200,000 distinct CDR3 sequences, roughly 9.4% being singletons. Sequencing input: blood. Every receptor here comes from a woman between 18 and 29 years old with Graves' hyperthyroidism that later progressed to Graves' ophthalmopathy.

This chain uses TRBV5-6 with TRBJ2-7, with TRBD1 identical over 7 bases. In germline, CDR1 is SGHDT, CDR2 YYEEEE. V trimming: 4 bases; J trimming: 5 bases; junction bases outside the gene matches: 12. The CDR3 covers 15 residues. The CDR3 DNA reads TGTGCCAGCAGCCACCCTCAACAGGGGAGTAACGAGCAGTACTTC. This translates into CASSHPQQGSNEQYF. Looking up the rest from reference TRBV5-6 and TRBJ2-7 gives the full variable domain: DAGVTQSPTHLIKTRGQQVTLRCSPKSGHDTVSWYQQALGQGPQFIFQYYEEEERQRGNFPDRFSGHQFPNYSSELNVNALLLGDSALYLCASSHPQQGSNEQYFGPGTRLTVT.

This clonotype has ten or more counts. CDR3 in DNA: TGTGCCAGCAGCTTAGGGGGGGGGACAATAGAGCAGTTCTTC. This sequence encodes CASSLGGGTIEQFF. The chain couples TRBV11-2 to TRBJ2-1, with D perhaps TRBD2 (7 bases). Germline loops: CDR1 SGHAT, CDR2 FQNNGV. The CDR3 length is 14 residues. V lost 1 base, J lost 10 bases, and 14 bases lay in between.

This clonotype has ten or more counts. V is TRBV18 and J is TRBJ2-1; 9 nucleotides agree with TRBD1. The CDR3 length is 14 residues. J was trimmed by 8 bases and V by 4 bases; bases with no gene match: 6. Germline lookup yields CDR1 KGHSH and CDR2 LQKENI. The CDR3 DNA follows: TGTGCCAGCTCACAAACAGGGGGCGGCGATGAGCAGTTCTTC. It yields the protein CASSQTGGGDEQFF. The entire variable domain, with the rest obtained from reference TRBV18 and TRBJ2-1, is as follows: NAGVMQNPRHLVRRRGQEARLRCSPMKGHSHVYWYRQLPEEGLKFMVYLQKENIIDESGMPKERFSAEFPKEGPSILRIQQVVRGDSAAYFCASSQTGGGDEQFFGPGTRLTVL.

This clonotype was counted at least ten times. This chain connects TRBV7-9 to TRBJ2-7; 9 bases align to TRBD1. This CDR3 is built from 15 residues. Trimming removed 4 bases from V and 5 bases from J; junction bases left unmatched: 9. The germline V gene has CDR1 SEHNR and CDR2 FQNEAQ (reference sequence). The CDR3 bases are TGTGCCAGCAGCTGGGGCACAGGGGGCATCCACGAGCAGTACTTC. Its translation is CASSWGTGGIHEQYF.

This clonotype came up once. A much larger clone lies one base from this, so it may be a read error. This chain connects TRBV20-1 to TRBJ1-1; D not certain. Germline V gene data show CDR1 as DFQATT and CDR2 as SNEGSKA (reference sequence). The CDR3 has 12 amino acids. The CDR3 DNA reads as TGCAGTGCTAGTCCATGGACGGCTGAAGCTATCTTT. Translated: CSASPWTAEAIF.

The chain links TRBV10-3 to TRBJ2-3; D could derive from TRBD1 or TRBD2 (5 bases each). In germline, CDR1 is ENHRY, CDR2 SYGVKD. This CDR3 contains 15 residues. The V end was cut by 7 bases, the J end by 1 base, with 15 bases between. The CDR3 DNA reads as TGTGCCATCAAGGTGGGGGTCGCTGGCACAGATACGCAGTATTTT. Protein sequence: CAIKVGVAGTDTQYF.

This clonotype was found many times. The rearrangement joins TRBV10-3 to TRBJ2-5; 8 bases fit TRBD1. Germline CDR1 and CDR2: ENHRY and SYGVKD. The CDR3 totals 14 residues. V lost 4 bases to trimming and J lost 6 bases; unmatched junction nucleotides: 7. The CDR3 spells CAISATGAEKTQYF. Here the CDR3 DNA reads TGTGCCATCAGTGCGACAGGGGCTGAAAAGACCCAGTACTTC.

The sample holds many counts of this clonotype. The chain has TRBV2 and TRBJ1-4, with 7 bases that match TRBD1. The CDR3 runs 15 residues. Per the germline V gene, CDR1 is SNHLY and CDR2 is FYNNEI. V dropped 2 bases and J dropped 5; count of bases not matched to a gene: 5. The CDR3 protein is CASSEMGQRNEKLFF. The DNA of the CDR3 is TGTGCCAGCAGTGAAATGGGACAGCGAAATGAAAAACTGTTTTTT.

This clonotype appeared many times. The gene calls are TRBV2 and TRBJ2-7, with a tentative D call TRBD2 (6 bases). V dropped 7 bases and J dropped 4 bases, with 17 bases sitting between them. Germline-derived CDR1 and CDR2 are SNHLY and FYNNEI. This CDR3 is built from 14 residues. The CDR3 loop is CASIGGGRSYEQYF. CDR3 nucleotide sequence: TGTGCCAGCATTGGGGGAGGTCGCTCGTACGAGCAGTACTTC.

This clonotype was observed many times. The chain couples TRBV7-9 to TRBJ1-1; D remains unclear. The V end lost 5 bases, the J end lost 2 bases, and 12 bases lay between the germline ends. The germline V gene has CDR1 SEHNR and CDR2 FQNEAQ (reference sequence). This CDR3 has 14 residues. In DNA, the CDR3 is TGTGCCAGCAGCCCTGACCTTGGCAACACTGAAGCTTTCTTT. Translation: CASSPDLGNTEAFF.

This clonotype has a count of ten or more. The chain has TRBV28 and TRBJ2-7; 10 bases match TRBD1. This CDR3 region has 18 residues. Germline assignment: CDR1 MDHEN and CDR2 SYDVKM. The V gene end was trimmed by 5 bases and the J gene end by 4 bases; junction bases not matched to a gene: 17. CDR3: CASSPTGTGDALFYEQYF. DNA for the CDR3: TGTGCCAGCAGTCCTACCGGGACAGGGGACGCGTTATTTTACGAGCAGTACTTC.

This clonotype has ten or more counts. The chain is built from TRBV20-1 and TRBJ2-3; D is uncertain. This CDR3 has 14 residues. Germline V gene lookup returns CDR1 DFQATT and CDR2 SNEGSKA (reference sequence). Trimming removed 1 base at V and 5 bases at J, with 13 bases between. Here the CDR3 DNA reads TGCAGTGCTAGAGGTTACGTCGTTGGAGATACGCAGTATTTT. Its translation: CSARGYVVGDTQYF.

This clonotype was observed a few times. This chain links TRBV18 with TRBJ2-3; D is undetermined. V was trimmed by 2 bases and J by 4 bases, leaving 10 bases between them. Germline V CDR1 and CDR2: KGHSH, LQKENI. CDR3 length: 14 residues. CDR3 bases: TGTGCCAGCTCACCAACAACGGGCCCAGATACGCAGTATTTT. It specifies CASSPTTGPDTQYF.

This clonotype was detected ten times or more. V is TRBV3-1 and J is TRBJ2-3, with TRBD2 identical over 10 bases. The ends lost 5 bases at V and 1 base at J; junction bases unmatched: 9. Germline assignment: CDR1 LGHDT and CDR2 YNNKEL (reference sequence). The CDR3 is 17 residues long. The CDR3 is CASSGALAGARTDTQYF. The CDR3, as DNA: TGTGCCAGCAGCGGGGCTCTAGCGGGGGCTCGCACAGATACGCAGTATTTT.

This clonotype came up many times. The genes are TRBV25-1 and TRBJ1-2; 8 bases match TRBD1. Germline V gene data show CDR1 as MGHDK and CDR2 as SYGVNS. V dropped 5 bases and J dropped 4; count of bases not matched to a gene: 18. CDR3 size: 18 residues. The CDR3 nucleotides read TGTGCCAGCAGTCAAGGGACAGGCTGGAGCCTTTATTTCTATGGCTACACCTTC. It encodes CASSQGTGWSLYFYGYTF.

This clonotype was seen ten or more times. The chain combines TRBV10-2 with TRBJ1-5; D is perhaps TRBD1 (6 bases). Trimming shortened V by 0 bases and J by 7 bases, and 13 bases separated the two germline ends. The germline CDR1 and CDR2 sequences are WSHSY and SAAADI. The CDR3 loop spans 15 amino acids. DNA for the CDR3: TGCGCCAGCAGTGAGTCAGGGGGATCGGTGCAGCCCCAGCATTTT. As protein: CASSESGGSVQPQHF.

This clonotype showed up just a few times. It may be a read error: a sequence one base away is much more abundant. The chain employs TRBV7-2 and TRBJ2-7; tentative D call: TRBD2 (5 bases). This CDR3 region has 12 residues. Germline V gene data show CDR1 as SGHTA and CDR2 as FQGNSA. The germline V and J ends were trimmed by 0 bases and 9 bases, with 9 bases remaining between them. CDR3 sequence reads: CASSLARAGQYF. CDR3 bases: TGTGCCAGCAGCTTAGCGAGGGCAGGGCAGTACTTC. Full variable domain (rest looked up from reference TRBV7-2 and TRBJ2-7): GAGVSQSPSNKVTEKGKDVELRCDPISGHTALYWYRQSLGQGLEFLIYFQGNSAPDKSGLPSDRFSAERTGGSVSTLTIQRTQQEDSAVYLCASSLARAGQYFGPGTRLTVT.

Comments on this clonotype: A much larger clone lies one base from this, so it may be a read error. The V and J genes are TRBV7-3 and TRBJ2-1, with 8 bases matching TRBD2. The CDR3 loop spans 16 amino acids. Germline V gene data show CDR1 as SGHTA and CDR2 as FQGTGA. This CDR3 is CASSLGGRTSHAEHFF. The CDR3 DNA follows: TGTGCCAGCAGCTTAGGGGGTCGGACTAGCCATGCTGAGCACTTCTTC.